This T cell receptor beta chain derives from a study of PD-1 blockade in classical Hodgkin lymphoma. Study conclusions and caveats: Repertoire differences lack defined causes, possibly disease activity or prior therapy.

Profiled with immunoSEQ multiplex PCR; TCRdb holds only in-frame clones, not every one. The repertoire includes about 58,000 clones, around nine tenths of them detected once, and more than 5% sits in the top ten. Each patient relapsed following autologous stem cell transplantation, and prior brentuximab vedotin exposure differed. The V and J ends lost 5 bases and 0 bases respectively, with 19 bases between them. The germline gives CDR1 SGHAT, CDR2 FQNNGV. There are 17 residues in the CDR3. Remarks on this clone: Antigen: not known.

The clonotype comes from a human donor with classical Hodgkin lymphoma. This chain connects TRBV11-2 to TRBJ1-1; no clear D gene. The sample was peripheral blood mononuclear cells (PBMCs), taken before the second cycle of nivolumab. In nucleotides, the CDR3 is TGTGCCAGCAGCCCACCCTGGGCGGAGACCCTGAACACTGAAGCTTTCTTT. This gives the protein CASSPPWAETLNTEAFF. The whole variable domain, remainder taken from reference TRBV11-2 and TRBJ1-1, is EAGVAQSPRYKIIEKRQSVAFWCNPISGHATLYWYQQILGQGPKLLIQFQNNGVVDDSQLPKDRFSAERLKGVDSTLKIQPAKLEDSAVYLCASSPPWAETLNTEAFFGQGTRLTVV.